This T cell receptor (beta chain) emerged from a study of cytomegalovirus exposure and HLA in healthy donors. Broader study findings: Judged likely to be a sequencing artifact was a cluster of highly shared sequence variants. Analysis was carried out at a later point, and it linked a missense DCLRE1C variant to TCR beta V- and J-gene trimming.

Trimming cost V 3 bases and J 4 bases; bases outside gene matches: 10. Per germline, CDR1 SNHLY and CDR2 FYNNEI. CDR3 length: 16 amino acids. 13 Jbeta primers and 60 Vbeta primers were used for the PCR. Clones were sequenced by immunoSEQ multiplex PCR, and TCRdb holds only the in-frame ones, with some missing. The table records 150,000 to 200,000 clones, around four fifths of them present only once. On this clone itself: What it binds is unknown.

The material sequenced was PBMCs. The chain employs TRBV2 and TRBJ2-5, with TRBD2 matching over 8 bases. The TCR was taken from a woman aged 50 to 60 in good health and CMV-seronegative. The CDR3 loop is CASSEDDGRALETQYF. CDR3 DNA sequence: TGTGCCAGCAGTGAGGACGACGGGAGGGCCCTAGAGACCCAGTACTTC.